This TCR beta chain was sequenced in a study of T cell responses to AZD1222 COVID-19 vaccine. Study-wide points: At study baseline, merely six AZD1222 recipients were seropositive.

Sequencing used immunoSEQ multiplex PCR; TCRdb keeps in-frame clones, though not all of them. The sample has approximately 160,000 clones, roughly 92% seen once. For this clone: Its antigen is not identified.

Trimming stripped 2 bases from V and 0 bases from J, with 10 bases between. There are 15 residues in the CDR3. Germline assignment: CDR1 SEHNR and CDR2 FQNEAQ (reference sequence). The sequenced sample was peripheral blood, obtained 28 days after the second AZD1222 dose. The chain has TRBV7-9 and TRBJ1-1; weak D call: TRBD1 (6 bases). This receptor was taken from an adult who received the AZD1222 COVID-19 vaccine. This chain's CDR3 is CASSLTTGLNTEAFF. The CDR3 bases are TGTGCCAGCAGCTTAACGACAGGTTTGAACACTGAAGCTTTCTTT.